These 26 T cell receptor beta chains originate from one sample sequenced in a study of shared clonotypes between healthy human individuals. The table came from immunoSEQ multiplex PCR; TCRdb's copy has only in-frame clones and leaves some out. The sample consists of roughly 500,000 clones, more than 75% of them appearing once. Sequenced input: PBMCs. Receptors were obtained from a woman between 40 and 50 years old in good health. Some clones in this sample may be carry-over from other donors' samples.

Note on this clone: One base separates it from a far larger clone, so it is likely a read error. This likely comes from a read error, as the CDR3 has no conserved phenylalanine or tryptophan at its end. This rearrangement joins TRBV6-6 to TRBJ1-2; the D gene is possibly TRBD1 (5 bases). The germline V and J ends were trimmed by 9 bases and 7 bases, with 12 bases remaining between them. The CDR3 covers 11 residues. Germline CDR1 is MNHNY and CDR2 is SVGAGI (reference sequence). The CDR3 reads CASTGGAGYTL. CDR3 coding DNA: TGTGCCAGTACGGGGGGAGCTGGCTACACCCTC.

CDR3 residues: CAWGQGTNTGELFF. CDR3 DNA sequence: TGTGCCTGGGGACAGGGGACGAACACCGGGGAGCTGTTTTTT. V is TRBV30 and J is TRBJ2-2; TRBD1 matches 9 bases. The CDR3 contains 14 residues. Germline CDR1 and CDR2: GTSNPN and SVGIG (reference sequence). After removal of 5 bases from V and 0 bases from J, the junction contained 1 base not matched to a gene.

The chain uses TRBV15 and TRBJ2-1; D is unresolved. The CDR3 is 16 residues long. Deletions cut 3 bases from V and 0 bases from J, with 12 bases between. Germline values: CDR1 LNHNV, CDR2 YYDKDF (reference sequence). The CDR3 loop is CATSRDRASSYNEQFF. The CDR3, as DNA: TGTGCCACCAGCAGGGATCGGGCGAGCTCCTACAATGAGCAGTTCTTC.

The chain is built from TRBV10-3 and TRBJ1-1; no definite D call. Germline lookup yields CDR1 ENHRY and CDR2 SYGVKD. This CDR3 has 12 residues. V was pared by 3 bases and J by 5 bases, with 7 bases between. The CDR3 is CAISDWETEAFF. CDR3 nucleotide sequence: TGTGCCATCAGTGATTGGGAGACTGAAGCTTTCTTT.

The rearrangement uses TRBV7-8 and TRBJ2-6, with D hard to call. The CDR3 has 16 amino acids. Trimming took off 1 base at V and 0 bases at J, with 7 bases between the two ends. Germline V lookup: CDR1 SGHVS, CDR2 FQNEAQ. The CDR3 here is CASSLGAHSGANVLTF. For the CDR3, the DNA is TGTGCCAGCAGCTTAGGGGCCCACTCTGGGGCCAACGTCCTGACTTTC. The entire variable domain, with the rest obtained from reference TRBV7-8 and TRBJ2-6, is as follows: GAGVSQSPRYKVAKRGQDVALRCDPISGHVSLFWYQQALGQGPEFLTYFQNEAQLDKSGLPSDRFFAERPEGSVSTLKIQRTQQEDSAVYLCASSLGAHSGANVLTFGAGSRLTVL.

The chain employs TRBV28 and TRBJ1-1, with D perhaps matching TRBD1 (6 bases). The CDR3 sequence is 16 residues long. From germline, CDR1 is MDHEN and CDR2 SYDVKM. The V end lost 4 bases, the J end lost 5 bases, and 20 bases lay between the germline ends. Written as DNA, the CDR3 is TGTGCCAGCAGTTCCCAGAGAATCAGGGGCAGGACTGAAGCTTTCTTT. Translation: CASSSQRIRGRTEAFF.

This sequence joins TRBV11-3 and TRBJ2-5; 12 nucleotides match TRBD2. J was trimmed by 4 bases and V by 4 bases; bases with no gene match: 4. The CDR3 runs 15 residues. Per germline, CDR1 SGHNT and CDR2 YENEEA. CDR3 in DNA: TGTGCCAGCAGCTCCGGACTAGCGGGGACAGAGACCCAGTACTTC. Its translation: CASSSGLAGTETQYF.

The chain has TRBV11-2 and TRBJ2-4, with TRBD1 as a possible D gene (6 bases). CDR1 is SGHAT and CDR2 is FQNNGV in the germline V gene. V gave up 4 bases and J gave up 8 bases, with 9 bases separating them. The CDR3 length is 12 residues. The CDR3 protein is CASSSQGYIQYF. CDR3 nucleotides: TGTGCCAGCAGCTCCCAGGGGTACATTCAGTACTTC.

This clone appeared many times. The sample has other DNA sequences that encode this CDR3 too. The V call is TRBV30, the J call TRBJ2-3, with D unresolved. Looked up from germline, CDR1 is GTSNPN and CDR2 is SVGIG (reference sequence). The CDR3 contains 12 residues. The V gene lost 1 base and the J gene lost 0 bases, with 2 bases spanning the gap. The CDR3 bases are TGTGCCTGGAGTGGCAGCACAGATACGCAGTATTTT. Its translation is CAWSGSTDTQYF.

The chain recombines TRBV15 with TRBJ2-1; 13 nucleotides align to TRBD2. Germline loops: CDR1 LNHNV, CDR2 YYDKDF (reference sequence). Unmatched junction bases numbered 3, after V lost 3 bases and J lost 4 bases. This CDR3 region has 16 residues. DNA of the CDR3: TGTGCCACCAGCAGGTTGGGACTAGCGGGATACAATGAGCAGTTCTTC. It yields the protein CATSRLGLAGYNEQFF.

The chain employs TRBV7-6 and TRBJ2-1, with TRBD2 matching 9 bases. This CDR3 comprises 17 residues. Germline assignment: CDR1 SGHVS and CDR2 FNYEAQ. J was trimmed by 0 bases and V by 5 bases; bases with no gene match: 8. CDR3: CASSQHYSGSSYNEQFF. CDR3 nucleotides: TGTGCCAGCAGCCAACACTATAGCGGGAGCTCCTACAATGAGCAGTTCTTC.

The chain uses TRBV9 and TRBJ2-1; D remains unclear. Germline-derived CDR1 and CDR2 are SGDLS and YYNGEE. The CDR3 is 14 amino acids. Between the trimmed V and J ends, which lost 0 bases and 6 bases, there was a span of 10 bases. In DNA, the CDR3 is TGTGCCAGCAGCGTAGGCCAGCGAAGCAATGAGCAGTTCTTC. It specifies CASSVGQRSNEQFF.

This clone was seen just once. The V call is TRBV29-1, the J call TRBJ2-5, with D perhaps TRBD2 (6 bases). Germline V CDR1 and CDR2: SQVTM, ANQGSEA. V shed 4 bases and J shed 4 bases, with 19 bases lying between them. The CDR3 is 15 residues long. The CDR3 coding sequence is TGCAGCGTTGTACCCCACGGGGGTGCGGGAGAGACCCAGTACTTC. As protein: CSVVPHGGAGETQYF.

This clone was detected only once. CDR3 loop: CASSVEGRAVYGYTF. The CDR3 DNA reads TGTGCCAGCAGCGTAGAGGGCAGGGCGGTATATGGCTACACCTTC. The V call is TRBV9, the J call TRBJ1-2; a weak D match, TRBD1 (5 bases). V gave up 0 bases and J gave up 5 bases, with 14 bases separating them. The germline gives CDR1 SGDLS, CDR2 YYNGEE. The CDR3 length is 15 residues.

V gene TRBV7-6 combines with J gene TRBJ2-7, with D perhaps matching TRBD1 or TRBD2 (5 bases each). The germline CDR1 and CDR2 sequences are SGHVS and FNYEAQ. Trimming cost V 1 base and J 3 bases, with 10 bases left between them. This CDR3 is built from 14 residues. The chain's CDR3 is CASSLDGARYEQYF. The CDR3 DNA follows: TGTGCCAGCAGCTTAGACGGGGCGCGCTACGAGCAGTACTTC.

V gene TRBV2 combines with J gene TRBJ2-1; 7 bases are shared with TRBD2. The CDR3 totals 15 residues. The germline gives CDR1 SNHLY, CDR2 FYNNEI. Unmatched junction bases numbered 9, after V lost 9 bases and J lost 1 base. The CDR3 DNA reads as TGTGCCAGTCACTCACTAGCGTCTTCCTACAATGAGCAGTTCTTC. Translation: CASHSLASSYNEQFF.

The genes are TRBV6-1 and TRBJ1-5, with D possibly matching TRBD1 (6 bases). Germline loops: CDR1 MNHNS, CDR2 SASEGT. The CDR3 contains 14 residues. Trimming stripped 3 bases from V and 3 bases from J, with 9 bases between. Here the CDR3 reads CASSEWGHNQPQHF. CDR3 nucleotides: TGTGCCAGCAGTGAGTGGGGGCACAATCAGCCCCAGCATTTT.

Comment on this clone: This CDR3 is also generated by other DNA sequences in the sample. J is TRBJ1-1 and V is TRBV7-3, with D unclear. CDR3 length: 13 amino acids. Trimming shortened V by 3 bases and J by 2 bases, and 7 bases separated the two germline ends. Looked up from germline, CDR1 is SGHTA and CDR2 is FQGTGA. CDR3 in amino acids: CASSFSGNTEAFF. The CDR3 coding sequence is TGTGCCAGCAGCTTTTCGGGAAACACTGAAGCTTTCTTT.

The chain uses TRBV7-9 and TRBJ1-1, with D possibly matching TRBD1 (5 bases). The CDR3 runs to 14 residues. V shed 3 bases and J shed 4 bases, with 12 bases lying between them. Germline assignment: CDR1 SEHNR and CDR2 FQNEAQ (reference sequence). The CDR3 nucleotides are TGTGCCAGCAGCTTCCATGGGGGGGGCACTGAAGCTTTCTTT. Protein sequence: CASSFHGGGTEAFF.

Comments on this clone: A far larger clone is off by one base, so a read error is likely. This chain joins TRBV25-1 and TRBJ2-7, with TRBD1 matching 7 bases. Germline CDR1 reads MGHDK; CDR2 reads SYGVNS. The CDR3 has 12 amino acids. V trimming: 8 bases; J trimming: 2 bases; junction bases outside the gene matches: 3. The CDR3 loop reads CASVTGTYEQYF. In DNA form, the CDR3 reads TGTGCCAGCGTGACAGGGACCTACGAGCAGTACTTC.

This chain connects TRBV5-6 to TRBJ1-2; D not resolved. V was shortened by 7 bases and J by 4 bases, with 11 bases between the two germline ends. Per germline, CDR1 SGHDT and CDR2 YYEEEE. This CDR3 has 12 residues. CDR3 sequence: CASRRKTYGYTF. CDR3 sequence (DNA): TGTGCCAGCCGTCGAAAGACCTATGGCTACACCTTC.

The rearrangement uses TRBV30 and TRBJ2-7, with a weak D call TRBD2 (6 bases). The J call may be mistaken, given a closer DNA end match to TRBJ2-5. Germline V gives CDR1 GTSNPN, CDR2 SVGIG (reference sequence). This CDR3 contains 15 residues. The CDR3 DNA sequence: TGTGCCTGGAGTCCCGGGCGGGGATTGCAAGAGACCCAGTACTTC. Amino acid sequence: CAWSPGRGLQETQYF.

This clone was seen many times. This rearrangement joins TRBV6-5 to TRBJ2-5; TRBD2 might be the D (5 bases). The V gene's germline CDR1 is MNHEY and CDR2 SVGAGI. The CDR3 contains 16 residues. Trimming took 0 bases from V and 4 from J, leaving 15 bases between them. CDR3 in amino acids: CASSYSQRFGTETQYF. The CDR3 bases are TGTGCCAGCAGTTACTCGCAGCGGTTCGGTACAGAGACCCAGTACTTC.

The chain combines TRBV15 with TRBJ2-1; TRBD2 matches 8 bases. Trimming took 1 base from V and 1 from J; bases not matched to a gene: 9. This CDR3 is built from 18 residues. Germline V gene data show CDR1 as LNHNV and CDR2 as YYDKDF (reference sequence). The DNA for the CDR3 is TGTGCCACCAGCAGAGGATCAGCGGGAGCTGGTTCCTACAATGAGCAGTTCTTC. Encoded protein: CATSRGSAGAGSYNEQFF. Using reference TRBV15 and TRBJ2-1 for the parts outside the CDR3, the full variable domain is DAMVIQNPRYQVTQFGKPVTLSCSQTLNHNVMYWYQQKSSQAPKLLFHYYDKDFNNEADTPDNFQSRRPNTSFCFLDIRSPGLGDTAMYLCATSRGSAGAGSYNEQFFGPGTRLTVL.

This chain joins TRBV19 and TRBJ2-1; no clear D. CDR1 and CDR2 from the germline V gene are LNHDA and SQIVND (reference sequence). Trimming took 3 bases from V and 7 from J, leaving 7 bases between them. The CDR3 length is 12 residues. For the CDR3, the DNA is TGTGCCAGTAGTATCGGTCTAAATGAGCAGTTCTTC. This gives the protein CASSIGLNEQFF.

The chain has TRBV6-5 and TRBJ1-1; D is possibly TRBD1 (6 bases). From germline, CDR1 is MNHEY and CDR2 SVGAGI. V dropped 5 bases and J dropped 1 base, with 11 bases sitting between them. This CDR3 region has 14 residues. The CDR3 DNA is TGTGCCAGCAGTGAGGGAGGGGGGAACACTGAAGCTTTCTTT. It specifies CASSEGGGNTEAFF.